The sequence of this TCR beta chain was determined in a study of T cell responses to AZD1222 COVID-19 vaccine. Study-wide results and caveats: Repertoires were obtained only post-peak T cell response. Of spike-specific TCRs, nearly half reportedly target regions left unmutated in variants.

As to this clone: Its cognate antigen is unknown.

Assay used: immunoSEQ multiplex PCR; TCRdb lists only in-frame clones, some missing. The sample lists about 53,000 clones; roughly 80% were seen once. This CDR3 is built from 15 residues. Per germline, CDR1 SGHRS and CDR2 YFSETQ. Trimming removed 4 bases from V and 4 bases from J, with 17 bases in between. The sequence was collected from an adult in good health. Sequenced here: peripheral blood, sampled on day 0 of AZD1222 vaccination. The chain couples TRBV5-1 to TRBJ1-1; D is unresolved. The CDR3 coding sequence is TGCGCCAGCAGCCTCACTGATGGCAGGACCACTGAAGCTTTCTTT. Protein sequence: CASSLTDGRTTEAFF.